This section outlines one TCR beta chain sequence together with its context. What this receptor recognizes is not known. Base qualities are not provided; no much larger clone lies one nucleotide away. This sample was taken from a study of shared T cell receptors in the human thymus (dated by TCRdb to 2020 to 2022). With respect to the entire study: The study investigated the way shared, self-reactive T-cell receptor alpha chains are produced in the human thymus.

Trimming takes 4 bases off V and 2 bases off J; junction bases not matched to a gene: 8. The CDR3 has 16 amino acids, counting the end cysteine and phenylalanine. The retained sequence is limited to the CDR3, 48 bases, with the frame set at the first base. Based on the germline V gene (reference sequence), the CDR1 and CDR2 sequences are LNHDA and SQIVND. The library was prepared using the immunoSEQ multiplex PCR assay. Here the immuneACCESS table is served through TCRdb, limited to in-frame sequences with V and J called. Missing clones are a known gap in these copies; in checked studies unresolved V genes cover under half, and the rest lacks a known reason. For this sample the table gives 540,000 or so clones, of which approximately 78% were detected only once. Around 0.013% of the sample rests with the top ten. Separately, the same data were catalogued under a study of human thymus T cells. From the second report: The donors were immunologically healthy infants in Finland who had open corrective cardiac surgery for congenital heart defects. The thymus tissue came from surgical resects taken out during corrective cardiac surgery. Both the thymic and the peripheral blood repertoires appeared to show biased V and J gene segment usage. The related research found that thymic TCR repertoires overlapped highly between unrelated individuals. The study used under 10 infant thymus samples plus four related peripheral blood samples to characterize TCR alpha and beta repertoires. The cohort included a handful of male and a couple of female infants, with donor ages spanning 7 to 244 days. After being mechanically released from the tissue, thymocytes were kept at -70 degrees C in pellets of 10-30 million cells. Genomic DNA was extracted from frozen cell pellets with a QIAsymphony instrument. Using the immunoSEQ multiplex PCR assay, the TCRB and TCRAD loci were amplified from a standardized quantity of quality-controlled genomic DNA. The amplicons spanned the V(D)J region and were long enough to cover the CDR3 and allow V and J genes to be identified. The commercial immunoSEQ service was used to sequence amplicons on an Illumina platform. Primer bias and sequencing errors were corrected as previously described, and TCRAD and TCRB were defined on the basis of the IMGT database. immunoSEQ Analyzer 3.0 and VDJTools were used for repertoire analysis, which covered basic statistics, V/J segment usage, diversity estimates, rarefaction and pairwise overlap. Chao1, ChaoE, Efron-Thisted, Shannon and inverse Simpson indices were used to estimate diversity, which was also estimated on datasets down-sampled to the smallest sample. Repertoire overlap was assessed by strict matching of CDR3 nucleotide sequence, V gene and J gene, and clustering was done by Jaccard-based multidimensional scaling. On average, thymus samples yielded 650,000 to 1,000,000 unique TCRB clonotypes, whereas blood samples yielded 75,000 to 95,000.

The chain is encoded by TRBV19 joined to TRBJ2-7; TRBD1 agrees with 10 junctional bases. The TCR comes from a boy under two years old with a congenital heart defect. Donor details come from another sample of the same person, matched by shared clones. Sequencing was carried out using thymocytes. At the DNA level, the sequence is TGTGCCAGTAGTACCCCTTGGACAGGGGGTCCCTACGAGCAGTACTTC. This codes for CASSTPWTGGPYEQYF.